The clone carrying this TCR beta chain has at least ten counts. Its antigen is not known. RNA transcripts provided the source from which TCR beta CDR3 regions were amplified. HTBI primers were the set used in a first-round RT-PCR of the TCR CDR3. TCRdb used MiXCR to reprocess the multiplex PCR reads, holding one entry per CDR3 protein. The sample shows 500,000 to 650,000 distinct CDR3 sequences, about 20% of them seen only once. Source material for PBMCs was about 10 ml fresh peripheral blood. This CDR3 spans 13 amino acids. V was trimmed by 1 base and J by 1 base, leaving 4 bases between them. This sample was taken from a study of T cells in Graves' hyperthyroidism and ophthalmopathy. General observations from the study: Most thyroid clonotypes with frequency above 0.001 were detected in blood.

The chain carries TRBV12-3 or TRBV12-4 and TRBJ1-2; D gene ambiguous. This sequence originates from a man aged 35 to 55 with Graves' ophthalmopathy. Sequenced input: blood. DNA for the CDR3: TGTGCCAGCAGTTTAGGGGATAACTATGGCTACACCTTC. Translating gives CASSLGDNYGYTF.